The source of this T cell receptor (beta chain) is a study of shared clonotypes between healthy human individuals. CDR1 is GTSNPN and CDR2 is SVGIG in the germline V gene (reference sequence). The CDR3 extends over 15 amino acids. V was clipped by 0 bases and J by 15 bases; unmatched bases: 17. Assay used: immunoSEQ multiplex PCR; TCRdb lists only in-frame clones, some missing. The sample lists 1.4 million or so clones, approximately 98.5% occurring once. The donors, healthy adults who were HIV-negative, had experienced no recent acute infections or vaccinations. The TCR sequence derives from a man in his thirties or forties in good health. The J gene is TRBJ2-1, the V gene TRBV30; the match to TRBD2 covers 7 bases. Material: naive CD4+ T cells sorted from blood. This sample's subset: CD45RA+ positively selected. The CDR3 spells CAWSVKGAGARLAFF. The CDR3 DNA reads as TGTGCCTGGAGTGTAAAGGGTGCGGGAGCCCGACTGGCGTTCTTC.